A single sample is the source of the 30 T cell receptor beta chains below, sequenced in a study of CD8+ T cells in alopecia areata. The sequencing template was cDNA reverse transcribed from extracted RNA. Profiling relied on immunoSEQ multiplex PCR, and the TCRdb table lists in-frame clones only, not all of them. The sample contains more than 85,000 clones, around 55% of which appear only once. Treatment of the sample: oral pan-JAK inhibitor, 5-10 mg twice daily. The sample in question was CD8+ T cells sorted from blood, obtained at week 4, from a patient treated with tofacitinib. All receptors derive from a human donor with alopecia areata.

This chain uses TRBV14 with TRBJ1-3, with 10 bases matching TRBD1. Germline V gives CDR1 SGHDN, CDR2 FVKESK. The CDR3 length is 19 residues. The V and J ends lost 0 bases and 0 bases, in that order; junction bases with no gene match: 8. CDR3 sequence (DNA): TGTGCCAGCAGCCAAGAGAGGGACAGGGGCGAGGACTCTGGAAACACCATATATTTT. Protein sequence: CASSQERDRGEDSGNTIYF.

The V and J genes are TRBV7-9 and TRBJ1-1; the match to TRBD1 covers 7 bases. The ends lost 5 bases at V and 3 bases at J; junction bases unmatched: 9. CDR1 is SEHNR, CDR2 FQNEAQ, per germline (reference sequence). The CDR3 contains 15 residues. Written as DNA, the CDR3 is TGTGCCAGCAGCCAGACAGGGATTGGAGACACTGAAGCTTTCTTT. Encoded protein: CASSQTGIGDTEAFF.

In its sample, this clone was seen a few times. CDR3 coding DNA: TGTGCCAGCAGCGCGGGACAGGGGGCAACGTCAGATACGCAGTATTTT. Amino acids: CASSAGQGATSDTQYF. The chain employs TRBV5-8 and TRBJ2-3, with 12 positions matching TRBD1. Germline V gives CDR1 SGHTS, CDR2 YDEGEE. V dropped 4 bases and J dropped 4; count of bases not matched to a gene: 7. This CDR3 comprises 16 residues.

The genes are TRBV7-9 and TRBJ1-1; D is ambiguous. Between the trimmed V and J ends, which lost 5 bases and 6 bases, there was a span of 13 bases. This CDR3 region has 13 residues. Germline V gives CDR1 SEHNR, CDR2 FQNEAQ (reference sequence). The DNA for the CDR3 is TGTGCCAGCAGCCCCTATGGGGTCGCTGAAGCTTTCTTT. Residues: CASSPYGVAEAFF.

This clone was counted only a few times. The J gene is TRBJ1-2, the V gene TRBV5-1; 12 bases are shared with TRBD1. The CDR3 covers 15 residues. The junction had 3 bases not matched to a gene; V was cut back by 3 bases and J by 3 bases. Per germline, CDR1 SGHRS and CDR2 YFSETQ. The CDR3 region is CASSYGTGGDYGYTF. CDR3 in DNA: TGCGCCAGCAGCTACGGGACAGGGGGCGACTATGGCTACACCTTC.

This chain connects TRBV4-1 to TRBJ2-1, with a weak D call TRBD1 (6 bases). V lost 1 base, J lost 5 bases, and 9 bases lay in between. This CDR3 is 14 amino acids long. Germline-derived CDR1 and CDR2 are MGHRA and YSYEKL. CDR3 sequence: CASSQANRDNEQFF. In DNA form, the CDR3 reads TGCGCCAGCAGCCAAGCCAACAGGGACAATGAGCAGTTCTTC.

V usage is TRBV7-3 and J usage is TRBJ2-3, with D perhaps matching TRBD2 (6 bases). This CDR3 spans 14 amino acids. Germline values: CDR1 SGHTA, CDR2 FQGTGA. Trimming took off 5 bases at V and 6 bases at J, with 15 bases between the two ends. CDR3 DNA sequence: TGTGCCAGCAGCCTAAGCGGGTATCGGGATACGCAGTATTTT. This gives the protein CASSLSGYRDTQYF.

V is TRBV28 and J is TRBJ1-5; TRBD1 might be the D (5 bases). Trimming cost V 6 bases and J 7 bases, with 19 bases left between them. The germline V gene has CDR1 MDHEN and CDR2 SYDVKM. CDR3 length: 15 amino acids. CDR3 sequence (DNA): TGTGCCAGCAGAACCAGGGTTGATGCAAGACAGCCCCAGCATTTT. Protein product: CASRTRVDARQPQHF.

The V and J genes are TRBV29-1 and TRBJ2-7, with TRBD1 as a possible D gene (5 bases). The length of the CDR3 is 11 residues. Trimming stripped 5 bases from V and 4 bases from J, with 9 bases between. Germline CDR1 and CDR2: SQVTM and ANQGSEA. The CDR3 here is CSVQGLYEQYF. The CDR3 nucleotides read TGCAGCGTTCAGGGATTGTACGAGCAGTACTTC.

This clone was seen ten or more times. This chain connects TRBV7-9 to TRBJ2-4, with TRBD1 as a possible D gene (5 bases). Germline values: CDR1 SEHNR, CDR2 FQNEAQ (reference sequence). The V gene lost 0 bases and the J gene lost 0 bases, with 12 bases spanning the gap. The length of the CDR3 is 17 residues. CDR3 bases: TGTGCCAGCAGCTTAGCTGGGGCAGAACTAGCCAAAAACATTCAGTACTTC. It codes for CASSLAGAELAKNIQYF.

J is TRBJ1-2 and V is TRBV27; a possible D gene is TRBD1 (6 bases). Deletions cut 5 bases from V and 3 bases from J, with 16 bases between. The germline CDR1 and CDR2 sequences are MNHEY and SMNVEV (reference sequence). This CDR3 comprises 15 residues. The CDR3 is CASSPGHLEDYGYTF. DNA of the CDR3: TGTGCCAGCAGTCCGGGACACCTTGAAGACTATGGCTACACCTTC.

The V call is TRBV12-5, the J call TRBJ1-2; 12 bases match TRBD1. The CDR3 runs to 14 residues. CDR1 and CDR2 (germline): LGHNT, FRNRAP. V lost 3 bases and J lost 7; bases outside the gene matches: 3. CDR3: CASGLGTGGSGYTF. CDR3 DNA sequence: TGTGCTAGTGGTTTAGGGACAGGGGGCAGTGGCTACACCTTC.

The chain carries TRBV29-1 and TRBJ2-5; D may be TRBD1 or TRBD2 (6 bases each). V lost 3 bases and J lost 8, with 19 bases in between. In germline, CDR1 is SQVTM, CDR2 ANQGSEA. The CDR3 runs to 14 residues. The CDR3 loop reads CSVEPHGGGRTQYF. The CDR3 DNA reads TGCAGCGTTGAGCCCCACGGTGGGGGGCGAACCCAGTACTTC.

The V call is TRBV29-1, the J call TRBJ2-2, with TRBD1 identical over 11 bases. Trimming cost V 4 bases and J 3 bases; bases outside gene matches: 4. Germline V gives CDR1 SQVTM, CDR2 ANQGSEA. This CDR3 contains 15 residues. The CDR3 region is CSVAGTGGYTGELFF. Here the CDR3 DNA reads TGCAGCGTTGCGGGGACAGGGGGATACACCGGGGAGCTGTTTTTT.

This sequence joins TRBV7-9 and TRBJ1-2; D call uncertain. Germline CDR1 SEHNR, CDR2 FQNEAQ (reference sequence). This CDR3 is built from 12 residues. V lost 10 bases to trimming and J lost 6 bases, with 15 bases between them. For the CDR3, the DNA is TGTGCCACGACGGACGTCTTACATGGCTACACCTTC. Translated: CATTDVLHGYTF. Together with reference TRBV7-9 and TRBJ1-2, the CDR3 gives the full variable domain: DTGVSQNPRHKITKRGQNVTFRCDPISEHNRLYWYRQTLGQGPEFLTYFQNEAQLEKSRLLSDRFSAERPKGSFSTLEIQRTEQGDSAMYLCATTDVLHGYTFGSGTRLTVV.

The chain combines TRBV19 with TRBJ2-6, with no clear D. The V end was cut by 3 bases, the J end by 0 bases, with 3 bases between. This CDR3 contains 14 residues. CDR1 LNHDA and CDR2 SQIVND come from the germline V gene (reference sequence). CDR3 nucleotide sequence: TGTGCCAGTAGTATCGTCTCTGGGGCCAACGTCCTGACTTTC. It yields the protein CASSIVSGANVLTF.

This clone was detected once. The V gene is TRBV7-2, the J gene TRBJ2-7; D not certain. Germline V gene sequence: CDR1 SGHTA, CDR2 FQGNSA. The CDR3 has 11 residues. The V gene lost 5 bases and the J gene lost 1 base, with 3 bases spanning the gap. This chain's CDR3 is CASSESYEQYF. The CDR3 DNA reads TGTGCCAGCAGCGAGTCCTACGAGCAGTACTTC.

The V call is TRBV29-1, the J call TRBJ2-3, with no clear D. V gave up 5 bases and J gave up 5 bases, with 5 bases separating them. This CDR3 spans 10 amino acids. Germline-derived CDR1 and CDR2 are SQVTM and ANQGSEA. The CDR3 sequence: CSVMLDTQYF. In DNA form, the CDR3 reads TGCAGCGTTATGTTAGATACGCAGTATTTT.

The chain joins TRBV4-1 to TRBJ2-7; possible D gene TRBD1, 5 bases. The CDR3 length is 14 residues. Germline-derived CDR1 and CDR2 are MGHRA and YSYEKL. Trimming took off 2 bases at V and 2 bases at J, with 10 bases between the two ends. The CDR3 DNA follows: TGCGCCAGCAGCCAATATGACAGTGCCTACGAGCAGTACTTC. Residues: CASSQYDSAYEQYF.

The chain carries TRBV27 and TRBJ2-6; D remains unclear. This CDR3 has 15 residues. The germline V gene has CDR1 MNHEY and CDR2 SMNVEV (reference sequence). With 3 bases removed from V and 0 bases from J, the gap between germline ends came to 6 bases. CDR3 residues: CASSFSLSGANVLTF. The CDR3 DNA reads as TGTGCCAGCAGTTTTAGCCTCTCTGGGGCCAACGTCCTGACTTTC.

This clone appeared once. CDR3 DNA: TGTGCCAGCACCCGAGGAGGGCTCAATGAGCAGTTCTTC. It codes for CASTRGGLNEQFF. J is TRBJ2-1 and V is TRBV2, with D possibly TRBD2 on 6 matching bases. V was shortened by 7 bases and J by 6 bases, with 13 bases between the two germline ends. Germline V gene data show CDR1 as SNHLY and CDR2 as FYNNEI. CDR3 size: 13 residues.

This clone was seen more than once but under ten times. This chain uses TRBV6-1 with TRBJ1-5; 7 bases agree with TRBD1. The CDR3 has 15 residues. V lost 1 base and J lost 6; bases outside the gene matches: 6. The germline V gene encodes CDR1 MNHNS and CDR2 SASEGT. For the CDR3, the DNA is TGTGCCAGCAGTGAAGAGACAGGGTCGGGTCAGCCCCAGCATTTT. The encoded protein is CASSEETGSGQPQHF.

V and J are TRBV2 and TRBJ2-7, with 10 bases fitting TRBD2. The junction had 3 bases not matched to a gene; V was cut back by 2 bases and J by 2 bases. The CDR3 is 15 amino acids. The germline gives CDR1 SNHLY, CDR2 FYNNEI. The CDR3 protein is CASSELAGVAYEQYF. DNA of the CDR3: TGTGCCAGCAGTGAACTAGCGGGAGTAGCCTACGAGCAGTACTTC.

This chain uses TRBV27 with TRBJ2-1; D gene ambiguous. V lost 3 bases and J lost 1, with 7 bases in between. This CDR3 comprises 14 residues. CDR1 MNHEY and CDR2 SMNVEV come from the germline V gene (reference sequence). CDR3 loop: CASSLVASYNEQFF. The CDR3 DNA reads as TGTGCCAGCAGTTTGGTAGCTTCCTACAATGAGCAGTTCTTC.

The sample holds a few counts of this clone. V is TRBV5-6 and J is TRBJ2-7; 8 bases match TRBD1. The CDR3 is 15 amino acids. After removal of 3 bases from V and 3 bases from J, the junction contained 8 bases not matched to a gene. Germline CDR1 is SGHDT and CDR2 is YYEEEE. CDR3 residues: CASSSQGASVYEQYF. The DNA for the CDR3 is TGTGCCAGCAGCTCCCAGGGGGCCTCCGTCTACGAGCAGTACTTC.

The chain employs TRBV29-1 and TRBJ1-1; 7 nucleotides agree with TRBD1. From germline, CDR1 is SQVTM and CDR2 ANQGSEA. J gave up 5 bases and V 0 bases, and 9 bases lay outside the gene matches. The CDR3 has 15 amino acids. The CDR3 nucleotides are TGCAGCGTTGAAGATTTCGGGTCACAGGGGACTGAAGCTTTCTTT. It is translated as CSVEDFGSQGTEAFF.

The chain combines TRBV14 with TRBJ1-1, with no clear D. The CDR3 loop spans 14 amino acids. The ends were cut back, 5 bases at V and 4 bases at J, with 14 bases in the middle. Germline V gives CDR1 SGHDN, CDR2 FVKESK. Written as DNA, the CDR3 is TGTGCCAGCAGCATAGTCCCGGCGCTCACTGAAGCTTTCTTT. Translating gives CASSIVPALTEAFF.

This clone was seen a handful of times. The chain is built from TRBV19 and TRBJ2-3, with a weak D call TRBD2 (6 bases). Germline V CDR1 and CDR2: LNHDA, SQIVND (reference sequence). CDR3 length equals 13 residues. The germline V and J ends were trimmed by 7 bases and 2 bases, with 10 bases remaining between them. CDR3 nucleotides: TGTGCCAGTAATGGGGGACTCACAGATACGCAGTATTTT. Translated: CASNGGLTDTQYF.

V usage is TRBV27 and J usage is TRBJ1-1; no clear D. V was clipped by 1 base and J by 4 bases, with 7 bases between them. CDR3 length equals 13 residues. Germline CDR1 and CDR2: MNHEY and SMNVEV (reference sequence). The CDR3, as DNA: TGTGCCAGCAGTTTATGGCGGGGCACTGAAGCTTTCTTT. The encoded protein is CASSLWRGTEAFF.

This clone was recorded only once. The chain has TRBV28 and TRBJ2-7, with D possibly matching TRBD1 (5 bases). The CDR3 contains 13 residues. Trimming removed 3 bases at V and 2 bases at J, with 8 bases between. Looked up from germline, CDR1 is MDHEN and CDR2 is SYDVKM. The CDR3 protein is CASSLTDTYEQYF. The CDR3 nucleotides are TGTGCCAGCAGTTTGACAGATACCTACGAGCAGTACTTC.